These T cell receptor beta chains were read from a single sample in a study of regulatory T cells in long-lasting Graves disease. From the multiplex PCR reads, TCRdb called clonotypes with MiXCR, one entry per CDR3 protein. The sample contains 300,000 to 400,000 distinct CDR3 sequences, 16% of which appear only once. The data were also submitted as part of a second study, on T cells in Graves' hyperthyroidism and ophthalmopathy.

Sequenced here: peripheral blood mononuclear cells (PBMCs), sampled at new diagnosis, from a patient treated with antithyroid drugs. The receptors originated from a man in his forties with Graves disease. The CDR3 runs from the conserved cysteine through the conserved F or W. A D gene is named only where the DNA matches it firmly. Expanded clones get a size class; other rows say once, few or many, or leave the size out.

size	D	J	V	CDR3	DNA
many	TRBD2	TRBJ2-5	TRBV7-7	CASSLGAGGPETQYF	TGTGCTAGCAGCTTAGGAGCGGGGGGGCCAGAGACCCAGTACTTC
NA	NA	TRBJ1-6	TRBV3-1	CASSLGFQSPLHF	TGTGCCAGCAGCCTCGGGTTTCAGTCACCCCTCCACTTT
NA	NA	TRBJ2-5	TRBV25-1	CASSRWTDQETQYF	TGTGCCAGCAGTAGATGGACGGACCAAGAGACCCAGTACTTC
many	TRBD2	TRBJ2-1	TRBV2	CASSKLAGSYNEQFF	TGTGCCAGCAGCAAACTAGCGGGCTCCTACAATGAGCAGTTCTTC
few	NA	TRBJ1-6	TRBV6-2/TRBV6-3	CASSYDRTNSPLHF	TGTGCCAGCAGTTACGACAGGACAAATTCACCCCTCCACTTT
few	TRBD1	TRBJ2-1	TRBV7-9	CASRSKWTGNNEQFF	TGTGCCAGCAGATCAAAATGGACAGGGAACAATGAGCAGTTCTTC
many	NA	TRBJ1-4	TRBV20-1	CSATTLGGREKLFF	TGCAGTGCTACTACTCTGGGGGGGCGAGAAAAACTGTTTTTT
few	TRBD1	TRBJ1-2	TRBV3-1	CASSQQGQRIYGYTF	TGTGCCAGCAGCCAGCAGGGACAGAGAATCTATGGCTACACCTTC
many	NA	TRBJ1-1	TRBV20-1	CSARLQGLNTEAFF	TGCAGTGCTAGATTACAGGGCTTGAACACTGAAGCTTTCTTT
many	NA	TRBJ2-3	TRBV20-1	CSARDPASSTDTQYF	TGCAGTGCTAGAGATCCCGCTAGCAGCACAGATACGCAGTATTTT
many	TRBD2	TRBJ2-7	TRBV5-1	CASSLGGTSFFEQYF	TGCGCCAGCAGCTTGGGTGGGACTAGTTTCTTCGAGCAGTACTTC
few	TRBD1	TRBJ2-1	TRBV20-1	CSARDPGQHRNEQFF	TGCAGTGCTAGAGATCCGGGACAGCACCGGAATGAGCAGTTCTTC
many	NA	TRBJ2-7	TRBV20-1	CSAVGPRYEQYF	TGCAGTGCCGTAGGACCCCGGTACGAGCAGTACTTC
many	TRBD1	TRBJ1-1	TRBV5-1	CASSLIGQGSEAFF	TGCGCCAGCAGCTTGATTGGACAGGGGTCTGAAGCTTTCTTT
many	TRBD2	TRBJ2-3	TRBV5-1	CASSQGLAGAHTDTQYF	TGCGCCAGCAGCCAGGGACTAGCGGGGGCCCACACAGATACGCAGTATTTT
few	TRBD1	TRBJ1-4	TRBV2	CASSQGAPGEKLFF	TGTGCCAGCAGCCAGGGGGCCCCGGGAGAAAAACTGTTTTTT
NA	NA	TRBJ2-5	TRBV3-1	CASSLPQGLQETQYF	TGTGCCAGCAGCCTTCCCCAGGGGCTTCAAGAGACCCAGTACTTC
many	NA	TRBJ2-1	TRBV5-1	CASSRGGSFNEQFF	TGCGCCAGCAGCAGGGGTGGCTCCTTCAATGAGCAGTTCTTC
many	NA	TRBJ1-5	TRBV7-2	CASSPSQNQPQHF	TGTGCCAGCAGCCCGTCCCAGAATCAGCCCCAGCATTTT
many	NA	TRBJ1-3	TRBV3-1	CASSQVSSGNTIYF	TGTGCCAGCAGCCAAGTCTCCTCTGGAAACACCATATATTTT
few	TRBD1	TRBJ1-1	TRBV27	CGSSFPTYRGNTEAFF	TGTGGCAGCAGTTTTCCGACATACAGGGGGAACACTGAAGCTTTCTTT
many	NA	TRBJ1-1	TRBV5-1	CASSLLQGLNTEAFF	TGCGCCAGCAGCCTCCTACAGGGTTTGAACACTGAAGCTTTCTTT
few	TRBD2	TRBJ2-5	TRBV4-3	CASSQELAGDETQYF	TGCGCCAGCAGCCAAGAACTAGCGGGGGATGAGACCCAGTACTTC
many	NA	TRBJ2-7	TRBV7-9	CASSLIRDYEQYF	TGTGCCAGCAGCTTAATACGGGACTACGAGCAGTACTTC
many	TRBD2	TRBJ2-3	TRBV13	CASSLTMGEGDTQYF	TGTGCCAGCAGCTTAACAATGGGGGAGGGGGATACGCAGTATTTT
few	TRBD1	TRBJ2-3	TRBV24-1	CATSALPTGGERADTQYF	TGTGCCACCAGTGCTCTCCCAACAGGGGGCGAACGGGCAGATACGCAGTATTTT
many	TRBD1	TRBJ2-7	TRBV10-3	CAITLGQGYEQYF	TGTGCCATCACCTTGGGACAGGGCTACGAGCAGTACTTC
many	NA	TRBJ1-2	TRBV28	CASSLSGTLVGGYTF	TGTGCCAGCAGTTTATCGGGCACTCTGGTGGGTGGCTACACCTTC
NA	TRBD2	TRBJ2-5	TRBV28	CASSSRPRLAGGGGETQYF	TGTGCCAGCAGTTCCCGCCCCAGACTAGCGGGGGGGGGGGGGGAGACCCAGTACTTC
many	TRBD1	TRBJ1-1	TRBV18	CASSPLQGHTEAFF	TGTGCCAGCTCACCACTACAGGGGCACACTGAAGCTTTCTTT
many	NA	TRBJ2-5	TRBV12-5	CASRGTSQETQYF	TGTGCTAGCAGAGGGACTTCACAAGAGACCCAGTACTTC
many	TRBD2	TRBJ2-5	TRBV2	CASSGLAGQTKETQYF	TGTGCCAGCAGCGGACTAGCGGGTCAAACGAAAGAGACCCAGTACTTC
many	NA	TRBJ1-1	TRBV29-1	CSVESAPGAEAFF	TGCAGCGTTGAATCGGCCCCTGGAGCTGAAGCTTTCTTT
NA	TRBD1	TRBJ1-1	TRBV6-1	CASSKTPGQGPGEAFF	TGTGCCAGCAGCAAAACACCGGGACAGGGTCCCGGTGAAGCTTTCTTT
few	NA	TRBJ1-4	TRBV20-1	CSAREFGGINEKLFF	TGCAGTGCTAGAGAATTCGGGGGCATTAATGAAAAACTGTTTTTT
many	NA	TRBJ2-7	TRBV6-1	CASIPGWTYEQYF	TGTGCCAGCATTCCAGGGTGGACCTACGAGCAGTACTTC
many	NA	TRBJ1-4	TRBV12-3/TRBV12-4	CASKLTETNEKLFF	TGTGCCAGCAAGCTGACAGAAACTAATGAAAAACTGTTTTTT
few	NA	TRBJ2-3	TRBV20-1	CSAAGTAGTSTDTQYF	TGCAGTGCTGCCGGGACAGCTGGGACTAGCACAGATACGCAGTATTTT
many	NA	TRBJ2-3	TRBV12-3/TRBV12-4	CASVETKGDYYLGTQYF	TGTGCCAGCGTCGAGACCAAGGGGGACTACTATCTTGGTACGCAGTATTTT
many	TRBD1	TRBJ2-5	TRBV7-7	CASSPGTAMVTQYF	TGTGCCAGCAGCCCCGGGACAGCCATGGTGACCCAGTACTTC
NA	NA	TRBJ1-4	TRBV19	CASSDRRNEKLFF	TGTGCCAGTAGTGACAGACGTAATGAAAAACTGTTTTTT
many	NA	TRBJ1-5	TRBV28	CASRQRSSSLVNQPQHF	TGTGCCAGCAGACAGAGATCGAGTAGTTTGGTAAATCAGCCCCAGCATTTT
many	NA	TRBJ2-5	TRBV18	CASSPLNGLQETQYF	TGTGCCAGCTCACCACTGAATGGGCTCCAAGAGACCCAGTACTTC
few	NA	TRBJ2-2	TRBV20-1	CSAATPDRSNTGELFF	TGCAGTGCTGCAACCCCTGACAGGTCGAACACCGGGGAGCTGTTTTTT
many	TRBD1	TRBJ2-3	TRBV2	CASSDAGGQYF	TGTGCCAGCAGTGATGCAGGGGGGCAGTATTTT
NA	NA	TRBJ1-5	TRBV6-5	CASSYEGEEQPQHF	TGTGCCAGCAGTTATGAAGGGGAAGAACAGCCCCAGCATTTT
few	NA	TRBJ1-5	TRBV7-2	CASSFERNQPQHF	TGTGCCAGCAGCTTCGAACGAAATCAGCCCCAGCATTTT
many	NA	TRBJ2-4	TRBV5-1	CASSEQGAKNIQYF	TGCGCCAGCAGCGAACAGGGTGCCAAAAACATTCAGTACTTC
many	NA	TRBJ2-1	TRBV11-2	CASSLAAYNEQFF	TGTGCCAGCAGCTTAGCGGCCTACAATGAGCAGTTCTTC
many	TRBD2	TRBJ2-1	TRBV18	CASSSGTSGLREQFF	TGTGCCAGCTCATCCGGGACTAGCGGCCTGCGGGAGCAGTTCTTC
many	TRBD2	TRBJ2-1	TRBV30	CAWEPKWTSGGVYEQFF	TGTGCCTGGGAGCCGAAGTGGACTAGCGGGGGGGTGTATGAGCAGTTCTTC
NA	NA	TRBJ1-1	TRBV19	CASSNRAVNTEAFF	TGTGCCAGTAGTAATAGGGCTGTTAACACTGAAGCTTTCTTT